The next 21 T cell receptor beta chains were all read from a single sample in a study of blood T cell dynamics during melanoma immunotherapy. Time point reported: pre-treatment baseline. Clones were sequenced by immunoSEQ multiplex PCR, and TCRdb holds only the in-frame ones, with some missing. This table has 4,000 to 4,500 clones, about 85% appearing once. The input for sequencing was blood, taken from a patient treated with checkpoint blockade. These receptors all come from a human donor with melanoma.

The rearrangement links TRBV5-4 to TRBJ1-1; 8 nucleotides match TRBD1. CDR1 and CDR2 (germline): SGHNT, YYREEE (reference sequence). The CDR3 runs to 14 residues. With V trimmed by 6 bases and J by 1 base, 5 bases remained unmatched. The CDR3 protein is CASKDRVKNTEAFF. The CDR3 bases are TGTGCCAGCAAGGACAGGGTTAAGAACACTGAAGCTTTCTTT.

The chain carries TRBV13 and TRBJ2-7; TRBD2 agrees at 7 bases. The CDR3 runs 17 residues. Germline V CDR1 and CDR2: PRHDT, FYEKMQ (reference sequence). J lost 3 bases, V lost 4 bases, and 15 bases had no gene match. CDR3 sequence: CASSSQIDSGIGYEQYF. DNA of the CDR3: TGTGCCAGCAGCTCCCAAATCGACAGCGGGATCGGCTACGAGCAGTACTTC.

The genes are TRBV19 and TRBJ1-1; TRBD1 matches at 9 bases. The germline V gene has CDR1 LNHDA and CDR2 SQIVND (reference sequence). Losses at the gene ends were 4 bases for V and 3 bases for J; bases not matched to a gene: 6. The CDR3 spans 15 residues. The CDR3 DNA follows: TGTGCCAGTAGTACCGCCGGGACAGGGTACACTGAAGCTTTCTTT. This codes for CASSTAGTGYTEAFF.

The genes are TRBV30 and TRBJ1-6; D remains ambiguous. The CDR3 extends over 15 amino acids. Germline values: CDR1 GTSNPN, CDR2 SVGIG (reference sequence). V shed 1 base and J shed 7 bases, with 14 bases lying between them. CDR3 residues: CAWSGVVVGNSPLHF. The CDR3 DNA follows: TGTGCCTGGAGTGGTGTGGTCGTTGGAAATTCACCCCTCCACTTT.

V usage is TRBV6-5 and J usage is TRBJ2-7; TRBD2 agrees at 8 bases. CDR3 length equals 15 residues. Germline trimming cut 5 bases from V and 1 base from J; bases unmatched to any gene: 7. Germline values: CDR1 MNHEY, CDR2 SVGAGI. The CDR3 is CASSKGLVWSYEQYF. The CDR3 DNA is TGTGCCAGCAGTAAGGGACTAGTTTGGTCCTACGAGCAGTACTTC.

In this sample, this clone turned up a few times. Other DNA sequences in this sample translate to the same CDR3. This sequence joins TRBV5-6 and TRBJ1-1, with D uncertain. Germline V gene lookup returns CDR1 SGHDT and CDR2 YYEEEE. This CDR3 is 12 amino acids long. The V end was cut by 1 base, the J end by 5 bases, with 6 bases between. CDR3 protein: CASSLRGTEAFF. The CDR3 coding sequence is TGTGCCAGCAGCTTGAGAGGGACTGAAGCTTTCTTT.

The chain is built from TRBV19 and TRBJ2-5; 10 bases are shared with TRBD1. TRBJ2-7 matches the DNA end more closely, so the J call is doubtful. CDR1 is LNHDA and CDR2 is SQIVND in the germline V gene (reference sequence). This CDR3 has 15 amino acids. The DNA of the CDR3 is TGTGCCAGTAGAAGGACAGGGGGGAGCTCCTACGAGCAGTACTTC. Its translation is CASRRTGGSSYEQYF.

The chain recombines TRBV7-9 with TRBJ2-5; TRBD1 matches at 9 bases. V shed 5 bases and J 4 bases; nucleotides not matched to a gene: 5. The CDR3 loop spans 14 amino acids. Germline CDR1 and CDR2: SEHNR and FQNEAQ (reference sequence). CDR3 DNA: TGTGCCAGCAGCCTCACAGGGGGCAGAGAGACCCAGTACTTC. Translation gives CASSLTGGRETQYF.

The chain recombines TRBV6-5 with TRBJ2-7; 7 nucleotides line up with TRBD1. Germline CDR1 is MNHEY and CDR2 is SVGAGI. The CDR3 has 15 amino acids. The V and J ends lost 4 bases and 7 bases, in that order; junction bases with no gene match: 13. This CDR3 reads CASSSTLGQSWEQYF. The CDR3 DNA sequence: TGTGCCAGCAGTTCGACCCTGGGACAGTCTTGGGAGCAGTACTTC.

This clone came up a few times. The rearrangement links TRBV2 to TRBJ1-6; no clear D. Trimming pared 6 bases from V and 7 bases from J, leaving 16 bases between. The CDR3 has 15 residues. Germline V CDR1 and CDR2: SNHLY, FYNNEI. CDR3 bases: TGTGCCAGCAGCCCCCTTCGGGCCAGAAATTCACCCCTCCACTTT. Translated: CASSPLRARNSPLHF.

This clone has just one count. The CDR3 is CASSQQQGNSPLHF. The DNA of the CDR3 is TGCGCCAGCAGCCAACAACAGGGGAATTCACCCCTCCACTTT. V usage is TRBV4-3 and J usage is TRBJ1-6, with TRBD1 identical over 7 bases. The germline V gene has CDR1 LGHNA and CDR2 YSLEER. This CDR3 has 14 residues. V dropped 2 bases and J dropped 7; count of bases not matched to a gene: 2.

This chain joins TRBV6-6 and TRBJ2-7; either TRBD1 or TRBD2 may fit D (5 bases each). V was clipped by 4 bases and J by 0 bases, with 13 bases between them. The CDR3 covers 15 residues. Germline CDR1 is MNHNY and CDR2 is SVGAGI (reference sequence). The CDR3 nucleotides read TGTGCCAGCAGTTCTTCCGGGGACGGCTCCTACGAGCAGTACTTC. Amino acids: CASSSSGDGSYEQYF.

This rearrangement joins TRBV20-1 to TRBJ2-7; D not certain. V was cut by 4 bases and J by 2 bases, with 6 bases left in between. Germline CDR1 and CDR2: DFQATT and SNEGSKA (reference sequence). CDR3 length equals 11 residues. CDR3 sequence reads: CSANAAYEQYF. CDR3 nucleotide sequence: TGCAGTGCTAATGCAGCCTACGAGCAGTACTTC.

The V and J genes are TRBV2 and TRBJ2-7; D is ambiguous. V lost 7 bases and J 0 bases, leaving 7 bases between the germline ends. Germline CDR1 SNHLY, CDR2 FYNNEI. The length of the CDR3 is 12 residues. CDR3 amino acids: CASTFVSYEQYF. CDR3 coding DNA: TGTGCCAGCACCTTCGTCTCCTACGAGCAGTACTTC.

There are a few counts of this clone. The chain joins TRBV7-9 to TRBJ1-2; D gene unclear. The CDR3 is made up of 14 amino acids. Germline V gene data show CDR1 as SEHNR and CDR2 as FQNEAQ (reference sequence). The V gene lost 1 base and the J gene lost 8 bases, with 14 bases spanning the gap. DNA for the CDR3: TGTGCCAGCAGCTTAGGGGGAAATGTGAGAGGCTACACCTTC. It is translated as CASSLGGNVRGYTF.

The chain recombines TRBV30 with TRBJ2-6; the D gene is possibly TRBD1 (6 bases). Germline V gives CDR1 GTSNPN, CDR2 SVGIG (reference sequence). The CDR3 extends over 16 amino acids. Trimming shortened V by 5 bases and J by 4 bases, and 18 bases separated the two germline ends. CDR3 coding DNA: TGTGCCTGGTTGTTGGACAGCAACCCCGGGGCCAACGTCCTGACTTTC. Amino acids: CAWLLDSNPGANVLTF.

This clone turned up a few times. V usage is TRBV6-6 and J usage is TRBJ2-7; weak D call: TRBD2 (6 bases). V lost 7 bases, J lost 1 base, and 8 bases lay in between. The CDR3 is made up of 12 amino acids. The V gene's germline CDR1 is MNHNY and CDR2 SVGAGI (reference sequence). The CDR3 bases are TGTGCCAGCACCGGGACTTCCTACGAGCAGTACTTC. It encodes CASTGTSYEQYF.

The chain employs TRBV18 and TRBJ1-4; 7 bases match TRBD1. The CDR3 length is 12 residues. V shed 5 bases and J 8 bases; nucleotides not matched to a gene: 2. Germline CDR1 KGHSH, CDR2 LQKENI. This chain's CDR3 is CASSSGQEKLFF. The DNA for the CDR3 is TGTGCCAGCTCATCGGGACAGGAAAAACTGTTTTTT. The whole variable domain, filled in from reference TRBV18 and TRBJ1-4, reads NAGVMQNPRHLVRRRGQEARLRCSPMKGHSHVYWYRQLPEEGLKFMVYLQKENIIDESGMPKERFSAEFPKEGPSILRIQQVVRGDSAAYFCASSSGQEKLFFGSGTQLSVL.

The rearrangement uses TRBV4-3 and TRBJ2-7, with D possibly TRBD1 on 6 matching bases. Deletions cut 2 bases from V and 2 bases from J, with 13 bases between. Looked up from germline, CDR1 is LGHNA and CDR2 is YSLEER. The CDR3 is 15 residues long. The DNA for the CDR3 is TGCGCCAGCAGCCAAAGCGCTTGGGGGCCCTACGAGCAGTACTTC. Residues: CASSQSAWGPYEQYF.

V is TRBV7-9 and J is TRBJ1-1; 8 bases align to TRBD1. This CDR3 comprises 13 residues. Germline V gene sequence: CDR1 SEHNR, CDR2 FQNEAQ (reference sequence). J gave up 10 bases and V 3 bases, and 7 bases lay outside the gene matches. CDR3 sequence (DNA): TGTGCCAGCAGCTTCGGGGACAGGCTGTCAGCTTTCTTT. This encodes CASSFGDRLSAFF.

The chain recombines TRBV19 with TRBJ1-5; TRBD1 is a possible D gene (5 bases). Trimming shortened V by 5 bases and J by 3 bases, and 14 bases separated the two germline ends. Looked up from germline, CDR1 is LNHDA and CDR2 is SQIVND (reference sequence). The CDR3 runs to 15 residues. The CDR3 nucleotides are TGTGCCAGTAGTGCCCGGGACTTGAACAATCAGCCCCAGCATTTT. This gives the protein CASSARDLNNQPQHF.